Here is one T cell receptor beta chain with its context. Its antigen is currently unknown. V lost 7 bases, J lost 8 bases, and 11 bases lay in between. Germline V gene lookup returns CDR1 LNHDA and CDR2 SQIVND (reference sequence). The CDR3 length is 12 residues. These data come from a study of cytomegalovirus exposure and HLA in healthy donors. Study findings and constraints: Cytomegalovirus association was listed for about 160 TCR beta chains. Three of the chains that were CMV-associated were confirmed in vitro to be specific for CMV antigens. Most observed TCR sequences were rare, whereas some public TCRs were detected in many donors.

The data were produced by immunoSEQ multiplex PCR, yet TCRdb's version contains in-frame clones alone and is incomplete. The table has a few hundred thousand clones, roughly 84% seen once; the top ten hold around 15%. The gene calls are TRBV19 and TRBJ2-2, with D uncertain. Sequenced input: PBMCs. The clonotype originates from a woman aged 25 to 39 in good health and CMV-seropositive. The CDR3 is CASNVLGGELFF. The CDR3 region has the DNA TGTGCCAGTAACGTCCTAGGGGGGGAGCTGTTTTTT.